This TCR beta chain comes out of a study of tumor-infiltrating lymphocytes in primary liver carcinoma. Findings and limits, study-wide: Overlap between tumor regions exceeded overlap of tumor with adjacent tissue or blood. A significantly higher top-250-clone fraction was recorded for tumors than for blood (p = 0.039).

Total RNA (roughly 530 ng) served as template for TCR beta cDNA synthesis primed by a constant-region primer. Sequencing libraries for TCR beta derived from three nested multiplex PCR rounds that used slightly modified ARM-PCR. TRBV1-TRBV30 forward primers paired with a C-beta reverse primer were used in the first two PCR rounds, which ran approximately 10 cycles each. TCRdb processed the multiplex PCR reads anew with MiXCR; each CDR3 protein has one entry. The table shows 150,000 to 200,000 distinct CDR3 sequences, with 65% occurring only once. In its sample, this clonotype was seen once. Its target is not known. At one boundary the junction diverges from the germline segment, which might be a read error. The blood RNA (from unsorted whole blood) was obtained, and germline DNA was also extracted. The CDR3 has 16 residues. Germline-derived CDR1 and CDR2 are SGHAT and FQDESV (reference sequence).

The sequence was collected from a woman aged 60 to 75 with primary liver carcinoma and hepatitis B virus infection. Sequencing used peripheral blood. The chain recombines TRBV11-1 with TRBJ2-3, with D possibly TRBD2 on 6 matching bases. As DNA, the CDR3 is TGTGCCTGCAGCCATGGACTAAACGGGGTCACAGATACGCAGTATTTT. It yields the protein CACSHGLNGVTDTQYF.